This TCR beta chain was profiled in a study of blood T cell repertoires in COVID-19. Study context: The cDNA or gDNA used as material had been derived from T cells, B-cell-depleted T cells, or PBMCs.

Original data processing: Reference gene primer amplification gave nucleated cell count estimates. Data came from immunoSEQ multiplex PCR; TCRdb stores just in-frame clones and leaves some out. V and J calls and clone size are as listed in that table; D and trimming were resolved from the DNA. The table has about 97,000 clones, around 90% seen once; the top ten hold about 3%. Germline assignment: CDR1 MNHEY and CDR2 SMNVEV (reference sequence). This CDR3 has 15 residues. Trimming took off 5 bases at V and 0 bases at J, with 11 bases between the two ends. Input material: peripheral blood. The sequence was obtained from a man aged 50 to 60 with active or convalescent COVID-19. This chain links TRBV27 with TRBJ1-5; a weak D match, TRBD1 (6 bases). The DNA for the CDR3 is TGTGCCAGCAGTACGGACAGTAATAGCAATCAGCCCCAGCATTTT. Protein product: CASSTDSNSNQPQHF.